This T cell receptor beta chain originates from a study of blood T cells in healthy people across ages. For the study at large: Capture by template switching was about one barcoded beta molecule per two T cells.

To note about this clonotype: Its matching antigen is unknown. A much larger clonotype is one base distant, so this may be a read error.

A J-beta primer mix and a sample-barcoded 5' primer were used in a second PCR of roughly 7 to 12 cycles. Each cDNA was tagged by a template-switch adaptor containing 12 random nucleotides. MiXCR, applied by TCRdb to the 5' RACE reads, yields one record per CDR3 protein. The sample gives about 1.8 million distinct CDR3 sequences, 40% to 55% of which show up once; over 2% is in the top ten. Trimming removed 3 bases at V and 5 bases at J, with 18 bases between. From germline, CDR1 is SGHRS and CDR2 YFSETQ. CDR3 length: 15 amino acids. Per individual sample, total RNA of at least 5.5 micrograms was extracted. Findings and limits, study-wide: Relative to aged donors, long-lived donors carried more naive CD4+ cells and displayed higher diversity.

The chain joins TRBV5-1 to TRBJ2-7; D remains ambiguous. The receptor comes from a woman aged 40 to 50 in good health. What was sequenced was blood. The CDR3 reads CASSSVNRNSDEQYF. CDR3 nucleotides: TGCGCCAGCAGCTCAGTCAATAGGAACAGCGACGAGCAGTACTTC. The full variable domain, with the rest looked up from reference TRBV5-1 and TRBJ2-7, is KAGVTQTPRYLIKTRGQQVTLSCSPISGHRSVSWYQQTPGQGLQFLFEYFSETQRNKGNFPGRFSGRQFSNSRSEMNVSTLELGDSALYLCASSSVNRNSDEQYFGPGTRLTVT.